The next 9 T cell receptor beta chains were all read from a single sample in a study of regulatory T cells in long-lasting Graves disease. The sample's time point: newly diagnosed GD, antithyroid drugs for less than 3 months. Isolated PBMC RNA provided the starting material for the TCR library. Building the TCR beta libraries relied on iRepertoire HTBI primers, and CDR3 regions underwent Arm-PCR. TCRdb reanalysed the multiplex PCR reads using MiXCR and keeps one entry per CDR3 protein. The table includes 350,000 to 400,000 distinct CDR3 sequences, roughly 17% detected once. The sample also formed part of further work on T cells in Graves' hyperthyroidism and ophthalmopathy.

Specimen: peripheral blood mononuclear cells (PBMCs), collected at new diagnosis, from a patient treated with antithyroid drugs. Every receptor here comes from a woman between 18 and 29 years old with Graves disease.

This chain joins TRBV5-4 and TRBJ2-1, with TRBD2 matching over 16 bases. The CDR3 has 16 residues. The germline V gene has CDR1 SGHNT and CDR2 YYREEE (reference sequence). Trimming at V came to 4 bases and at J to 8 bases, leaving 6 bases not matched to a gene. The CDR3 region is CASSIGTSGRAYEQFF. DNA of the CDR3: TGTGCCAGCAGCATCGGGACTAGCGGGAGGGCATATGAGCAGTTCTTC. Combining the CDR3 with reference TRBV5-4 and TRBJ2-1 gives the whole variable domain ETGVTQSPTHLIKTRGQQVTLRCSSQSGHNTVSWYQQALGQGPQFIFQYYREEENGRGNFPPRFSGLQFPNYSSELNVNALELDDSALYLCASSIGTSGRAYEQFFGPGTRLTVL.

This clonotype has ten or more counts. This sequence joins TRBV7-6 and TRBJ2-3; 11 nucleotides agree with TRBD2. CDR1 is SGHVS and CDR2 is FNYEAQ in the germline V gene. There are 15 residues in the CDR3. J gave up 4 bases and V 0 bases, and 0 bases lay outside the gene matches. Written as DNA, the CDR3 is TGTGCCAGCAGCTTAGCTAGCGGGGGGGCAGATACGCAGTATTTT. Translating gives CASSLASGGADTQYF.

This clonotype has a count of ten or more. J is TRBJ2-2 and V is TRBV20-1, with TRBD2 identical over 15 bases. This CDR3 has 17 amino acids. The germline gives CDR1 DFQATT, CDR2 SNEGSKA (reference sequence). The V and J ends lost 3 bases and 0 bases, in that order; junction bases with no gene match: 2. The CDR3 sequence is CSARGLAGGANTGELFF. DNA for the CDR3: TGCAGTGCTAGGGGACTAGCGGGAGGCGCGAACACCGGGGAGCTGTTTTTT.

This clonotype was counted ten times or more. The rearrangement links TRBV12-3 or TRBV12-4 to TRBJ2-1; D perhaps matches TRBD2 (7 bases). With 3 bases removed from V and 2 bases from J, the gap between germline ends came to 11 bases. The CDR3 length is 15 residues. The CDR3 DNA is TGTGCCAGCAGTTTGTTGCGGGGGCCCTACAATGAGCAGTTCTTC. It is translated as CASSLLRGPYNEQFF.

This clonotype was seen at least ten times. The CDR3 nucleotides read TGTGCCAGCAGTTCGACCACAGGGTACAATCAGCCCCAGCATTTT. This encodes CASSSTTGYNQPQHF. The chain uses TRBV12-3 or TRBV12-4 and TRBJ1-5; D perhaps matches TRBD1 (6 bases). The CDR3 is 15 residues long. V lost 4 bases and J 3 bases, leaving 13 bases between the germline ends.

This clonotype was counted a few times. V gene TRBV6-1 combines with J gene TRBJ1-2; D call uncertain. Trimming cost V 6 bases and J 3 bases, with 11 bases left between them. In germline, CDR1 is MNHNS, CDR2 SASEGT. The CDR3 contains 13 residues. The chain's CDR3 is CASRSTPDYGYTF. The CDR3, as DNA: TGTGCCAGCAGGTCGACACCTGACTATGGCTACACCTTC.

The sample holds many counts of this clonotype. V usage is TRBV9 and J usage is TRBJ2-7; D remains ambiguous. Trimming took off 0 bases at V and 2 bases at J, with 12 bases between the two ends. The CDR3 loop spans 15 amino acids. CDR1 is SGDLS and CDR2 is YYNGEE in the germline V gene. CDR3 sequence reads: CASSVGLGGAYEQYF. The CDR3, as DNA: TGTGCCAGCAGCGTAGGTTTGGGCGGAGCCTACGAGCAGTACTTC.

This clonotype was found a few times. The V gene is TRBV9, the J gene TRBJ1-1; TRBD1 aligns across 8 bases. Germline V lookup: CDR1 SGDLS, CDR2 YYNGEE. The trim removed 0 bases at V and 1 base at J, leaving 5 bases unmatched. CDR3 length: 16 residues. In DNA form, the CDR3 reads TGTGCCAGCAGCGTAGAAGCAGGGGGCGCGAACACTGAAGCTTTCTTT. This sequence encodes CASSVEAGGANTEAFF.

This clonotype occurred a few times. The chain joins TRBV7-6 to TRBJ2-7; 7 bases match TRBD2. The CDR3 sequence is 15 residues long. Germline values: CDR1 SGHVS, CDR2 FNYEAQ. V dropped 0 bases and J dropped 5; count of bases not matched to a gene: 7. The DNA for the CDR3 is TGTGCCAGCAGCTTAGCGTGGGGAGGGAACAACGAGCAGTACTTC. Its protein product is CASSLAWGGNNEQYF.